The 17 T cell receptor beta chains given below trace back to one sample, sequenced in a study of cytotoxic CD8 clonotypes in ibrutinib-treated CLL. Data came from immunoSEQ multiplex PCR; TCRdb stores just in-frame clones and leaves some out. Here the sample spans approximately 120,000 clones, more than 55% being singletons. The sequenced sample was PBMCs, obtained after 24 months of ibrutinib treatment. The receptors shown here come from a human donor with chronic lymphocytic leukemia.

V gene TRBV18 combines with J gene TRBJ1-5; tentative D call: TRBD1 (5 bases). The CDR3 has 14 amino acids. The V end was cut by 4 bases, the J end by 3 bases, with 10 bases between. Germline CDR1 is KGHSH and CDR2 is LQKENI. CDR3 nucleotides: TGTGCCAGCTCACGGTCGGGGGACAATCAGCCCCAGCATTTT. As protein: CASSRSGDNQPQHF.

The chain uses TRBV5-1 and TRBJ2-7, with unresolved D. Trimming removed 4 bases at V and 0 bases at J, with 14 bases between. The CDR3 is 15 amino acids. Germline V lookup: CDR1 SGHRS, CDR2 YFSETQ. The CDR3 loop reads CASSVYETNSYEQYF. CDR3 bases: TGCGCCAGCAGCGTTTATGAGACAAACTCCTACGAGCAGTACTTC.

This chain joins TRBV4-3 and TRBJ2-3; 9 nucleotides agree with TRBD2. CDR1 and CDR2 from the germline V gene are LGHNA and YSLEER. The CDR3 is 18 residues long. Trimming at V came to 1 base and at J to 0 bases, leaving 8 bases not matched to a gene. The CDR3 sequence is CASSQVLAGETSTDTQYF. CDR3 coding DNA: TGCGCCAGCAGCCAAGTACTAGCGGGTGAAACTAGCACAGATACGCAGTATTTT.

This rearrangement joins TRBV6-5 to TRBJ2-7; 10 bases map to TRBD2. The germline V gene encodes CDR1 MNHEY and CDR2 SVGAGI. J lost 2 bases, V lost 7 bases, and 8 bases had no gene match. This CDR3 is built from 15 residues. This chain's CDR3 is CASTPLAGGPYEQYF. CDR3 nucleotides: TGTGCCAGCACCCCATTAGCGGGGGGTCCCTACGAGCAGTACTTC.

This clone was recorded a few times. The V gene is TRBV30, the J gene TRBJ1-5, with no clear D. With 4 bases removed from V and 5 bases from J, the gap between germline ends came to 9 bases. The CDR3 loop spans 12 amino acids. Germline assignment: CDR1 GTSNPN and CDR2 SVGIG (reference sequence). The CDR3 spells CAWNLNHQPQHF. The CDR3 DNA sequence: TGTGCCTGGAACCTAAACCATCAGCCCCAGCATTTT.

This sequence joins TRBV18 and TRBJ1-4, with TRBD1 as a possible D gene (6 bases). The germline CDR1 and CDR2 sequences are KGHSH and LQKENI. Trimming removed 3 bases at V and 5 bases at J, with 13 bases between. The CDR3 contains 15 residues. The CDR3 sequence: CASSPSPGENEKLFF. The CDR3 DNA sequence: TGTGCCAGCTCACCTAGTCCAGGGGAGAATGAAAAACTGTTTTTT.

The chain has TRBV7-2 and TRBJ2-3; TRBD1 is a possible D gene (7 bases). V was cut by 6 bases and J by 2 bases, with 12 bases left in between. CDR3 length: 14 amino acids. Germline-derived CDR1 and CDR2 are SGHTA and FQGNSA. The CDR3 bases are TGTGCCAGCAGGGAGGGACAGTCCACAGATACGCAGTATTTT. As protein: CASREGQSTDTQYF. The variable domain in full, with the rest retrieved from reference TRBV7-2 and TRBJ2-3, is GAGVSQSPSNKVTEKGKDVELRCDPISGHTALYWYRQSLGQGLEFLIYFQGNSAPDKSGLPSDRFSAERTGGSVSTLTIQRTQQEDSAVYLCASREGQSTDTQYFGPGTRLTVL.

This rearrangement joins TRBV27 to TRBJ1-2; TRBD1 might be the D (6 bases). The V end was cut by 7 bases, the J end by 8 bases, with 20 bases between. CDR1 MNHEY and CDR2 SMNVEV come from the germline V gene (reference sequence). This CDR3 spans 14 amino acids. CDR3 in DNA: TGTGCCAGCAAATTAGGACAGCCTCCGAGGGGCTACACCTTC. It translates to CASKLGQPPRGYTF.

This chain joins TRBV5-1 and TRBJ2-3; 8 nucleotides line up with TRBD2. The CDR3 is 16 residues long. After removal of 7 bases from V and 1 base from J, the junction contained 11 bases not matched to a gene. Germline V CDR1 and CDR2: SGHRS, YFSETQ. The CDR3 region is CASRQISGTRTDTQYF. DNA for the CDR3: TGCGCCAGCCGCCAGATTAGCGGGACCCGCACAGATACGCAGTATTTT.

In its sample, this clone was seen a few times. V gene TRBV14 combines with J gene TRBJ2-5, with D maybe TRBD2 (5 bases). This CDR3 contains 15 residues. Germline-derived CDR1 and CDR2 are SGHDN and FVKESK. V lost 4 bases to trimming and J lost 4 bases, with 16 bases between them. The CDR3, as DNA: TGTGCCAGCAGCCGGGCGGGCCCCCGGGGAGAGACCCAGTACTTC. It yields the protein CASSRAGPRGETQYF.

This clone has only a few counts. The chain has TRBV27 and TRBJ1-2, with D tentatively TRBD1 (5 bases). Germline loops: CDR1 MNHEY, CDR2 SMNVEV (reference sequence). This CDR3 comprises 16 residues. The germline V and J ends were trimmed by 6 bases and 3 bases, with 20 bases remaining between them. CDR3 protein: CASSSREGYGYYGYTF. The DNA of the CDR3 is TGTGCCAGCAGCTCCCGCGAGGGGTACGGCTACTATGGCTACACCTTC.

The V gene is TRBV6-5, the J gene TRBJ1-1; tentatively, D is TRBD1 (5 bases). The CDR3 runs to 14 residues. Germline V gives CDR1 MNHEY, CDR2 SVGAGI. V lost 0 bases and J 8 bases, leaving 13 bases between the germline ends. The chain's CDR3 is CASSYSGGEAEAFF. Here the CDR3 DNA reads TGTGCCAGCAGTTACTCGGGAGGGGAGGCAGAAGCTTTCTTT.

The CDR3 DNA follows: TGTGCCAGCAGCTTTACAGGTTCCTCTGGGGCCAACGTCCTGACTTTC. This gives the protein CASSFTGSSGANVLTF. The gene calls are TRBV7-2 and TRBJ2-6, with D maybe TRBD1 (5 bases). The germline gives CDR1 SGHTA, CDR2 FQGNSA. With 3 bases removed from V and 0 bases from J, the gap between germline ends came to 9 bases. The CDR3 loop spans 16 amino acids.

This clone was counted ten times or more. CDR3 in amino acids: CASSYRGLKGPLHF. CDR3 nucleotides: TGTGCCAGCAGCTACAGGGGGCTGAAGGGGCCCCTCCACTTT. V is TRBV28 and J is TRBJ1-6; 9 bases line up with TRBD1. CDR3 length: 14 amino acids. V gave up 6 bases and J gave up 13 bases; unmatched junction bases: 10. In germline, CDR1 is MDHEN, CDR2 SYDVKM.

The chain recombines TRBV2 with TRBJ1-5; 9 nucleotides agree with TRBD1. This CDR3 is built from 14 residues. Germline CDR1 and CDR2: SNHLY and FYNNEI. V shed 4 bases and J 4 bases; nucleotides not matched to a gene: 2. CDR3 in DNA: TGTGCCAGCAGTGTCGACAGGGGGAATCAGCCCCAGCATTTT. This sequence encodes CASSVDRGNQPQHF.

The chain couples TRBV30 to TRBJ1-4; maybe TRBD1 (6 bases). The V gene lost 5 bases and the J gene lost 8 bases, with 12 bases spanning the gap. This CDR3 comprises 12 residues. The germline V gene has CDR1 GTSNPN and CDR2 SVGIG (reference sequence). The CDR3 here is CAWGHRDEKLFF. The CDR3, as DNA: TGTGCCTGGGGGCACAGGGACGAAAAACTGTTTTTT.

This clone was found once. The chain couples TRBV30 to TRBJ2-2; TRBD1 matches at 7 bases. V lost 5 bases and J lost 1; bases outside the gene matches: 4. Germline loops: CDR1 GTSNPN, CDR2 SVGIG (reference sequence). The CDR3 contains 14 residues. The DNA for the CDR3 is TGTGCCTGGGGCAGACAGGGGAACACCGGGGAGCTGTTTTTT. It specifies CAWGRQGNTGELFF.